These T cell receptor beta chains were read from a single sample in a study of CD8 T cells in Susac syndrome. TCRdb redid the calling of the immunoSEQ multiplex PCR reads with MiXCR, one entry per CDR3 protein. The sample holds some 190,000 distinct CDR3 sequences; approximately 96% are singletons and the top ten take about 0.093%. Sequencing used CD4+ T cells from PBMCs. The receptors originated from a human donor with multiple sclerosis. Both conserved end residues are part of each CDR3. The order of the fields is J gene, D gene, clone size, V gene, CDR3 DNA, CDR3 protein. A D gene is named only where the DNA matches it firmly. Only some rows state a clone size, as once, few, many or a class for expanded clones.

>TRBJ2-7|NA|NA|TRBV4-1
TGCGCCAGCAGCCAAGTGGCAGGGCAAGATTACGAGCAGTACTTC
CASSQVAGQDYEQYF
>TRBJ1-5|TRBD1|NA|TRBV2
TGTGCCAGCAGTCAAATCGGGACAGGGGTTCAGCCCCAGCATTTT
CASSQIGTGVQPQHF
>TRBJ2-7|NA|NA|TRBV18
TGTGCCAGCTCACCAGGACCGTCGGGACTCAACTACGAGCAGTACTTC
CASSPGPSGLNYEQYF
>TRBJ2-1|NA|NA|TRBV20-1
TGCAGTGCTAGAGGCCGTGATCGGGATAATGAGCAGTTCTTC
CSARGRDRDNEQFF
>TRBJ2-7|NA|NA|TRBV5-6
TGTGCCAGCAGCTTGGTCAACGAGCAGTACTTC
CASSLVNEQYF
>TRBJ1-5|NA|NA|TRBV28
TGTGCCAGCACCTCAGCCCCATTTCGGAATAGCAATCAGCCCCAGCATTTT
CASTSAPFRNSNQPQHF
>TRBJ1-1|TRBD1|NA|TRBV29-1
TGCAGCGTAGCCACAGGGGGTTTGAACACTGAAGCTTTCTTT
CSVATGGLNTEAFF
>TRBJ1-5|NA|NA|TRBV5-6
TGTGCCAGCAGCCTACCGGCTCAGCCCCAGCATTTT
CASSLPAQPQHF
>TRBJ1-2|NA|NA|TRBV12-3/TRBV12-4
TGTGCCACTAGCGGCAGACTCCACTTCGATGGCTACACCTTC
CATSGRLHFDGYTF
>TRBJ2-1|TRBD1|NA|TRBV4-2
TGTGCCAGCAGCCCCCGAGATCGGGACAGGGTCTATGAGCAGTTCTTC
CASSPRDRDRVYEQFF
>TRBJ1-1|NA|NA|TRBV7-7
TGTGCTAGCAGCCCCGGAGCTTTCTTT
CASSPGAFF
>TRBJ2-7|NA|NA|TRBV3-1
TGTGCCAGCAGCCGGGGTGCGGGCCAAGGCTACGAGCAGTACTTC
CASSRGAGQGYEQYF
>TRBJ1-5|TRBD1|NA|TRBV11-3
TGTGCCAGCAGCTTGGGACAGATAAATCAGCCCCAGCATTTT
CASSLGQINQPQHF
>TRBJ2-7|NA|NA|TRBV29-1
TGCAGCGTTGCCAGTTCCTACGAGCAGTACTTC
CSVASSYEQYF
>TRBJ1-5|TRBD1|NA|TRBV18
TGTGCCAGCTCACCGACAGGGATCAATCAGCCCCAGCATTTT
CASSPTGINQPQHF
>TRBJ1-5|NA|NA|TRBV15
TGTGCCACCAGCAGAGGGATCGGAGGGTATAGCAATCAGCCCCAGCATTTT
CATSRGIGGYSNQPQHF
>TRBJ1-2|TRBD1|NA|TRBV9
TGTGCCAGCAGCGTACAGGGACAGGCTAACTATGGCTACACCTTC
CASSVQGQANYGYTF
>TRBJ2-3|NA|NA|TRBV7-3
TGTGCCAGCAGCTCCCGTAAGGGGCCAGATACGCAGTATTTT
CASSSRKGPDTQYF
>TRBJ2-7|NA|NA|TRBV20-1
TGCAGTGCTAGTGCCCACTCCTACGAGCAGTACTTC
CSASAHSYEQYF
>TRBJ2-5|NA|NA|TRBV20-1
TGCAGTGCTAGGGTTTCCGGAGAGACCCAGTACTTC
CSARVSGETQYF
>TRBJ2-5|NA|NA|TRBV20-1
TGCAGTGCTAGAGCCCCGGGGGTTCAAGAGACCCAGTACTTC
CSARAPGVQETQYF
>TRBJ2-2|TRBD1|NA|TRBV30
TGTGCCTGGAGGAGGGACAGGGGGGAGCTGTTTTTT
CAWRRDRGELFF
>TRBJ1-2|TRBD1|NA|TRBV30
TGTGCCTGGAGTGCGACAGGGCGGGGAGTATTAGTAGACTATGGCTACACCTTC
CAWSATGRGVLVDYGYTF
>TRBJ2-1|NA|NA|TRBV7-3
TGTGCCAGCAGCCGAAACGTACAGAGTGAGCAGTTCTTC
CASSRNVQSEQFF
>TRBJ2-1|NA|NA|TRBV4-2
TGTGCCAGCAGCCAAGAAGGGACTTCAAATGAGCAGTTCTTC
CASSQEGTSNEQFF
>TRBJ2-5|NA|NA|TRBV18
TGTGCCAGCTCACCAGGGTACCAAGAGACCCAGTACTTC
CASSPGYQETQYF
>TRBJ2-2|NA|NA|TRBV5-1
TGCGCCAGCAGTCCAGACTTCACCGGGGAGCTGTTTTTT
CASSPDFTGELFF
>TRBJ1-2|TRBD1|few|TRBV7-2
TGTGCCAGCAGTTTGGCAGGGGGCTATAACTATGGCTACACCTTC
CASSLAGGYNYGYTF
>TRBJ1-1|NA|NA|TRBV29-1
TGCAGCGTTGACAACCGGGGAGGTGAAGCTTTCTTT
CSVDNRGGEAFF
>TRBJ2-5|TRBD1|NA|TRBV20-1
TGCAGTGCTGCTCCACAGGGGGCCGCAGAGACCCAGTACTTC
CSAAPQGAAETQYF
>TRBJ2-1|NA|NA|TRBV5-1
TGCGCCACCTCGACCGGACATACGAGCTCCTACAATGAGCAGTTCTTC
CATSTGHTSSYNEQFF
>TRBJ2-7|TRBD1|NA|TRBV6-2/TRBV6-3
TGTGCCACCGTGGACAGGGGGCCCTACGAGCAGTACTTC
CATVDRGPYEQYF
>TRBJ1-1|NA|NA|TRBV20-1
TGCAGTGTTAAGCGAGAGTACACTGAAGCTTTCTTT
CSVKREYTEAFF
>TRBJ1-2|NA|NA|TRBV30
TGTGCCCGCGAGGGAGGTGGTCTAGGCTATGGCTACACCTTC
CAREGGGLGYGYTF
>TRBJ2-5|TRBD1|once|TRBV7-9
TGTGCCAGCAGCCCGGGACAGGGTTACCAAGAGACCCAGTACTTC
CASSPGQGYQETQYF
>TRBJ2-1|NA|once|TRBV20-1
TGCAGTGCTAGAGACCCCCTGATAACCCCGGTGGTCTTC
CSARDPLITPVVF
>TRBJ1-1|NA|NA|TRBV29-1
TGCAGCGTTGAAGTCCCCAAACTAGACACTGAAGCTTTCTTT
CSVEVPKLDTEAFF
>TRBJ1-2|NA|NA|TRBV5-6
TGTGCCAGCAGCTTGTCAGGTGGAGGTGGCTACACCTTC
CASSLSGGGGYTF
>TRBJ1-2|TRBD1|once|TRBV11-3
TGTGCCAGCAGCTCCGGGACAGGGGGCTATGGCTACACCTTC
CASSSGTGGYGYTF
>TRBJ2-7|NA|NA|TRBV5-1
TGCGCCAGCAGCCTCAGGCCTGGAAGCTACGAGCAGTACTTC
CASSLRPGSYEQYF
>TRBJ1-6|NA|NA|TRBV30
TGTGCCTGGGGACGGTTAAGCTCCTATAATTCACCCCTCCACTTT
CAWGRLSSYNSPLHF
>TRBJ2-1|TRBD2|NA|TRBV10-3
TGTGCCATCAGTGAGTTGAGCGGGGCCTACAATGAGCAGTTCTTC
CAISELSGAYNEQFF
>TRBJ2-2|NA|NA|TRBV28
TGTGCCAGCAGTTTACAGGCCAGGAACACCGGGGAGCTGTTTTTT
CASSLQARNTGELFF
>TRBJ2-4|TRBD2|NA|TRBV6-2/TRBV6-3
TGTGCCAGCAGTTCTGGTCCGGGACTAGCGGTCTTCAAAAACATTCAGTACTTC
CASSSGPGLAVFKNIQYF
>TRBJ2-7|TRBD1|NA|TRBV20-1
TGCAGTGCTAGCGAGGGGGACAGGGGCCACGAGCAGTACTTC
CSASEGDRGHEQYF
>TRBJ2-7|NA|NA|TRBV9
TGTGCCAGCAGCGTAGGAGGGGCTGGGGAGCAGTACTTC
CASSVGGAGEQYF
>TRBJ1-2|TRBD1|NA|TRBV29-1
TGCAGCGTGACCCATGGACAGGGAATAGAAGGCTACACCTTC
CSVTHGQGIEGYTF
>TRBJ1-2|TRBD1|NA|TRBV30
TGTGCCTGGTACCCTACAGGGGCCCCAGGCTACACCTTC
CAWYPTGAPGYTF
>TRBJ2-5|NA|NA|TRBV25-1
TGTGCCAGCAGTGCCGACAGACTGGGGACCCAGTACTTC
CASSADRLGTQYF
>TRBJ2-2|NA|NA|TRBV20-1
TGCAGTGCAGCGACACCGAACACCGGGGAGCTGTTTTTT
CSAATPNTGELFF